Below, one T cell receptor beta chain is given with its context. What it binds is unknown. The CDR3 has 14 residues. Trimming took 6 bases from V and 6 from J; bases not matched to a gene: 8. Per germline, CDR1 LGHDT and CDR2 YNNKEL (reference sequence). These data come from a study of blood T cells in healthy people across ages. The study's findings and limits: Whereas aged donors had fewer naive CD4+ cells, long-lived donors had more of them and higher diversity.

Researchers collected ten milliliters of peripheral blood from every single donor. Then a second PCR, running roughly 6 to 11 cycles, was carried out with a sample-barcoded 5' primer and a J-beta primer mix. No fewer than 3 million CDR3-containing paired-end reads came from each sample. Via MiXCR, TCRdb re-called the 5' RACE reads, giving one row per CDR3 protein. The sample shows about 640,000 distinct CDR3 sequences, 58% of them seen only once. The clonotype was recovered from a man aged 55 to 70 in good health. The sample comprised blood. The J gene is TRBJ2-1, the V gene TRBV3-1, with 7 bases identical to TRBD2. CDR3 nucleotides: TGTGCCAGCAGTCTAGCGGCTTTGGCCAATGAGCAGTTCTTC. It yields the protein CASSLAALANEQFF.